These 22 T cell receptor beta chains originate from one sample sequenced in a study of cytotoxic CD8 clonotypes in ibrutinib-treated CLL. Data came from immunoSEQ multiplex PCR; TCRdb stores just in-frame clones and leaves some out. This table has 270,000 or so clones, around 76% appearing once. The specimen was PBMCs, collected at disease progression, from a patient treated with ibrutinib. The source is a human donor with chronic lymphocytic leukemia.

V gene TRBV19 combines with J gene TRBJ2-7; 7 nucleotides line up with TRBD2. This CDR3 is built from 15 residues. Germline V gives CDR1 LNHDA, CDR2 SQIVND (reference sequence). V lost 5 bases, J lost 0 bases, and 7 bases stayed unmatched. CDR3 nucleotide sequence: TGTGCCAGTAGTGGGAGCGGGACTTACTCCTACGAGCAGTACTTC. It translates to CASSGSGTYSYEQYF.

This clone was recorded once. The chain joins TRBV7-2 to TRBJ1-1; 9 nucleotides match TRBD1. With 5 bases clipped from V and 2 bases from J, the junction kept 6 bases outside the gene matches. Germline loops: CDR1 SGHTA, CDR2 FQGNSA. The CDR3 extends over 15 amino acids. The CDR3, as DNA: TGTGCCAGCAGCCGACAGGGACAGGGTAACACTGAAGCTTTCTTT. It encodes CASSRQGQGNTEAFF.

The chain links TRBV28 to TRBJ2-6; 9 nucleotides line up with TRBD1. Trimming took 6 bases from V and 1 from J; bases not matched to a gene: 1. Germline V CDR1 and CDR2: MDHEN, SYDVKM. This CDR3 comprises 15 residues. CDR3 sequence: CASRDRGSGANVLTF. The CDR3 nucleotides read TGTGCCAGCAGGGACAGGGGATCTGGGGCCAACGTCCTGACTTTC.

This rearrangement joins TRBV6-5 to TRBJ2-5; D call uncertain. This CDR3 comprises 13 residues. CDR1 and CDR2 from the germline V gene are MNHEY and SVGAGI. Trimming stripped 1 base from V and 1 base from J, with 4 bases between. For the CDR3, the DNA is TGTGCCAGCAGTTACTACTTCCAAGAGACCCAGTACTTC. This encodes CASSYYFQETQYF.

CDR3 coding DNA: TGTGCCAGCCAGGAAGCCCCAACGGTTGATACCATATATTTT. Amino acid sequence: CASQEAPTVDTIYF. This chain uses TRBV5-4 with TRBJ1-3; D unclear. V lost 7 bases to trimming and J lost 10 bases, with 21 bases between them. Germline V gene lookup returns CDR1 SGHNT and CDR2 YYREEE (reference sequence). This CDR3 spans 14 amino acids.

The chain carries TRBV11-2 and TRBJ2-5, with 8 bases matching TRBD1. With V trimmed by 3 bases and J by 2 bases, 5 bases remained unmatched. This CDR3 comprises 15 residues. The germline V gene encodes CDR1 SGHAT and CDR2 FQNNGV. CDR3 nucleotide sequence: TGTGCCAGCAGCTTTGGGGACAGGCAACAAGAGACCCAGTACTTC. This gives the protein CASSFGDRQQETQYF.

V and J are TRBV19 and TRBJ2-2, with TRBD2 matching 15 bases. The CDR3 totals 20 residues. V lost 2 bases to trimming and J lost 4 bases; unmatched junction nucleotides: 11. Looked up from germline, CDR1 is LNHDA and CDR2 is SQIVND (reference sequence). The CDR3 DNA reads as TGTGCCAGTAGTATATCCCCGGGACTAGCGGGAGGCCGGGGCACCGGGGAGCTGTTTTTT. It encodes CASSISPGLAGGRGTGELFF.

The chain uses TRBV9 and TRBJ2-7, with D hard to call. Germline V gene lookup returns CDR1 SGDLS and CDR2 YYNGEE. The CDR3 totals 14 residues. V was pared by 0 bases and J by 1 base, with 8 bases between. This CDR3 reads CASSVGAGSYEQYF. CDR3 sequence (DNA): TGTGCCAGCAGCGTAGGTGCAGGTTCCTACGAGCAGTACTTC.

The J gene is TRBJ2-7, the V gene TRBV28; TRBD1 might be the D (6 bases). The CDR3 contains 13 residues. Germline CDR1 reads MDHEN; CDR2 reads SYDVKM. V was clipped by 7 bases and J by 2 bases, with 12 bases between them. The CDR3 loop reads CASKPQGPYEQYF. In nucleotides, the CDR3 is TGTGCCAGCAAGCCACAGGGCCCCTACGAGCAGTACTTC.

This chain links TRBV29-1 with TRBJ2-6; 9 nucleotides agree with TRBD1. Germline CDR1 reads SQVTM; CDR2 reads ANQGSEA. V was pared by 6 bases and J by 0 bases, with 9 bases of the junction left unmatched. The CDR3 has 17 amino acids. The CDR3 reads CSVTRDRAHSGANVLTF. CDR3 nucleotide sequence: TGCAGCGTAACCCGGGACAGGGCTCACTCTGGGGCCAACGTCCTGACTTTC.

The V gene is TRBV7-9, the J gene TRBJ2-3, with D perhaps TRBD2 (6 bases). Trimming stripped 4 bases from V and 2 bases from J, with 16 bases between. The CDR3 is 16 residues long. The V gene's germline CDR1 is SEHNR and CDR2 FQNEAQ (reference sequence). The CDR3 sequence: CASSSASVSTTDTQYF. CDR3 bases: TGTGCCAGCAGCTCCGCTAGCGTTAGTACCACAGATACGCAGTATTTT. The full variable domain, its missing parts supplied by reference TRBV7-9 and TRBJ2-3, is DTGVSQNPRHKITKRGQNVTFRCDPISEHNRLYWYRQTLGQGPEFLTYFQNEAQLEKSRLLSDRFSAERPKGSFSTLEIQRTEQGDSAMYLCASSSASVSTTDTQYFGPGTRLTVL.

The CDR3: CASSQGSSSYEQYF. CDR3 coding DNA: TGCGCCAGCAGCCAAGGGAGTAGCTCCTACGAGCAGTACTTC. This chain joins TRBV4-3 and TRBJ2-7; D remains unclear. With 1 base removed from V and 0 bases from J, the gap between germline ends came to 7 bases. This CDR3 region has 14 residues. Germline assignment: CDR1 LGHNA and CDR2 YSLEER.

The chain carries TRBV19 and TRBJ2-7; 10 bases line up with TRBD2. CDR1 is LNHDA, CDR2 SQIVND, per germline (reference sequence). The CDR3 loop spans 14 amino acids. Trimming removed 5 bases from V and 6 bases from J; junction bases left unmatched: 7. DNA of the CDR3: TGTGCCAGTAGTGTTAGCGGGAGGCCTACCGAGCAGTACTTC. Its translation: CASSVSGRPTEQYF.

The CDR3 DNA follows: TGCAGCGCTATGACAGGGGGTGGAAACACCATATATTTT. Residues: CSAMTGGGNTIYF. This chain joins TRBV29-1 and TRBJ1-3; 9 nucleotides align to TRBD1. This CDR3 contains 13 residues. Losses at the gene ends were 7 bases for V and 3 bases for J; bases not matched to a gene: 4. Germline CDR1 and CDR2: SQVTM and ANQGSEA.

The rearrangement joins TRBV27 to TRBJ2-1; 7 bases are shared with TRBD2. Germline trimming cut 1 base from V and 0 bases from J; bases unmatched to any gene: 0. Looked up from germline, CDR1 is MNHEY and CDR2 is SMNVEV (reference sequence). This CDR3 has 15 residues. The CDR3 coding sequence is TGTGCCAGCAGTTTATGGGGGGGCTCCTACAATGAGCAGTTCTTC. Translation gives CASSLWGGSYNEQFF.

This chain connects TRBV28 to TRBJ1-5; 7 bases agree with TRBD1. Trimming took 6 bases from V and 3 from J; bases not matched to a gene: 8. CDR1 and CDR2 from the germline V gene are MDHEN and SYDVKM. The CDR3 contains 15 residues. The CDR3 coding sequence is TGTGCCAGCAGGGATAGGACAGGCTACAATCAGCCCCAGCATTTT. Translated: CASRDRTGYNQPQHF.

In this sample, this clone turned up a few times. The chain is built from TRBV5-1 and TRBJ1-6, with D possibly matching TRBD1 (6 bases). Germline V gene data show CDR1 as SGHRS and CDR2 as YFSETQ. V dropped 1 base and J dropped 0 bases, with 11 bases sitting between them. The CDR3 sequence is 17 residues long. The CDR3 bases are TGCGCCAGCAGCTTGTCAGGGGCGAGCTCCTATAATTCACCCCTCCACTTT. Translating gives CASSLSGASSYNSPLHF.

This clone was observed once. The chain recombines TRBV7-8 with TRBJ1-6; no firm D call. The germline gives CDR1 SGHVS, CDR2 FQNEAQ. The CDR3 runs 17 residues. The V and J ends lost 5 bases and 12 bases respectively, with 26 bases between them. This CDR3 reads CASSRGKRALVREPLHF. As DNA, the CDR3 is TGTGCCAGCAGCCGTGGGAAGAGGGCCCTTGTACGGGAACCCCTCCACTTT.

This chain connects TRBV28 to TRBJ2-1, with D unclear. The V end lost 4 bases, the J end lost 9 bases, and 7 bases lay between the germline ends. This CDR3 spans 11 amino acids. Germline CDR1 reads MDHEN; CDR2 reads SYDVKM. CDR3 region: CASSSAGEQFF. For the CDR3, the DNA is TGTGCCAGCAGTTCTGCAGGTGAGCAGTTCTTC.

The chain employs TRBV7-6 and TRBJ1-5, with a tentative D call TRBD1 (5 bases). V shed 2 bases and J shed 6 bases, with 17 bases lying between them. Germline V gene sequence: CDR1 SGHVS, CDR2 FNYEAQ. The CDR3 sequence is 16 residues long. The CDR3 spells CASSLSPGMGVQPQHF. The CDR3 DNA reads TGTGCCAGCAGCTTATCTCCAGGGATGGGTGTTCAGCCCCAGCATTTT.

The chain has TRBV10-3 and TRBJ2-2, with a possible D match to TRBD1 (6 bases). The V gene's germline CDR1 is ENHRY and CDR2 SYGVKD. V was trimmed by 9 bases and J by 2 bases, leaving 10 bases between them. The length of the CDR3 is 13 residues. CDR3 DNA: TGTGCCATGACAGGACAAAACACCGGGGAGCTGTTTTTT. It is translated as CAMTGQNTGELFF.

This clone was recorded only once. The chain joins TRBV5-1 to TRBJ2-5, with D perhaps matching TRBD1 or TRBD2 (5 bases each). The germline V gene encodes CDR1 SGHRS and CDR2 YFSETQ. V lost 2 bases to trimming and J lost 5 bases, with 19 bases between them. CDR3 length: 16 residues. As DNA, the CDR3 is TGCGCCAGCAGCTTCATGGCCTCGGAAGGGACCGAGACCCAGTACTTC. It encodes CASSFMASEGTETQYF.